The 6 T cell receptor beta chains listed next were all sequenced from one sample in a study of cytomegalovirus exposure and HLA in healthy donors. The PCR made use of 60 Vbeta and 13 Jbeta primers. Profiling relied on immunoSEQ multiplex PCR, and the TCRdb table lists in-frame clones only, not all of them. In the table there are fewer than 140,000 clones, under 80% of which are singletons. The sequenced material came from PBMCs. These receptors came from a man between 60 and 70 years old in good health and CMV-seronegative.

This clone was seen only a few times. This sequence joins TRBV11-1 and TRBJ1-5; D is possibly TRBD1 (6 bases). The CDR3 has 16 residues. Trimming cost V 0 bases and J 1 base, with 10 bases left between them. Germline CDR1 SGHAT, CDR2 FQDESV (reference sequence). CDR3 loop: CASSLARTESNQPQHF. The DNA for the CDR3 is TGTGCCAGCAGCTTAGCTCGGACAGAGAGCAATCAGCCCCAGCATTTT.

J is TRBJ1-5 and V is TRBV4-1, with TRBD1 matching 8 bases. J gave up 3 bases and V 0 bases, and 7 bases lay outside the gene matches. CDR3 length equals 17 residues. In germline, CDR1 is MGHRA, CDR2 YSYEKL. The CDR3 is CASSQDHGTGLNQPQHF. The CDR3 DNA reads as TGCGCCAGCAGCCAAGATCACGGGACAGGACTCAATCAGCCCCAGCATTTT.

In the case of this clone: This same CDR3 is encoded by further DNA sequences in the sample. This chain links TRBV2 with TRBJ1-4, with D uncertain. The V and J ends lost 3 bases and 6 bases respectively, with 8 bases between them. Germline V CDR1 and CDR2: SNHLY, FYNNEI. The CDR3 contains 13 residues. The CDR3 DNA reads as TGTGCCAGCAGTGACTCAGGTCATGAAAAACTGTTTTTT. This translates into CASSDSGHEKLFF.

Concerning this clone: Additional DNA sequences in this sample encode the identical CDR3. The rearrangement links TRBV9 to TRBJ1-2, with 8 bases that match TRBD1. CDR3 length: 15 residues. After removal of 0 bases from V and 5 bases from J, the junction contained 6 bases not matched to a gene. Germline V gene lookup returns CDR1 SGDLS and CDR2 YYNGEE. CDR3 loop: CASSVGGTGSYGYTF. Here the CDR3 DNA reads TGTGCCAGCAGCGTAGGAGGGACAGGCTCTTATGGCTACACCTTC.

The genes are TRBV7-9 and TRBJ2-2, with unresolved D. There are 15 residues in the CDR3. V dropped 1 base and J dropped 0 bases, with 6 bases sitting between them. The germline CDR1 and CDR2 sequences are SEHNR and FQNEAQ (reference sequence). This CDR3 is CASSLGQTNTGELFF. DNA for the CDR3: TGTGCCAGCAGCTTAGGCCAGACGAACACCGGGGAGCTGTTTTTT.

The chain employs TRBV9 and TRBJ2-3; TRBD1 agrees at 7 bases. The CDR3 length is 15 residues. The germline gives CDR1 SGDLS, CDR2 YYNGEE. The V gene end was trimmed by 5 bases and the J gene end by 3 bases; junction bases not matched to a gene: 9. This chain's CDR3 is CASRSTGVLTDTQYF. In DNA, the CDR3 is TGTGCCAGCAGATCTACAGGGGTTTTAACAGATACGCAGTATTTT. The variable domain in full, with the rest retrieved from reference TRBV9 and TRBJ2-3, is DSGVTQTPKHLITATGQRVTLRCSPRSGDLSVYWYQQSLDQGLQFLIQYYNGEERAKGNILERFSAQQFPDLHSELNLSSLELGDSALYFCASRSTGVLTDTQYFGPGTRLTVL.